The entry that follows covers one T cell receptor beta chain sequence. This entry comes from a study of identical twins. Trimming took off 1 base at V and 2 bases at J, with 13 bases between the two ends. CDR3 length equals 15 residues. The germline V gene has CDR1 GTSNPN and CDR2 SVGIG (reference sequence). TCRdb used MiXCR to reprocess the 5' RACE reads, holding one entry per CDR3 protein. Of under 350,000 distinct CDR3 sequences in the sample, nearly 9.5% are singletons; the top ten hold 6% to 8.5%. The same sample was also studied in work on yellow fever vaccine responses in identical twins.

This clonotype was obtained from a young woman in good health. Sequenced input: CD8+ T cells sorted from blood. The chain is built from TRBV30 and TRBJ2-3, with D perhaps TRBD2 (5 bases). CDR3 sequence (DNA): TGTGCCTGGAGTGCGTCTAGCACTACCACAGATACGCAGTATTTT. Amino acids: CAWSASSTTTDTQYF. Full variable domain (outside the CDR3, taken from reference TRBV30 and TRBJ2-3): SQTIHQWPATLVQPVGSPLSLECTVEGTSNPNLYWYRQAAGRGLQLLFYSVGIGQISSEVPQNLSASRPQDRQFILSSKKLLLSDSGFYLCAWSASSTTTDTQYFGPGTRLTVL.